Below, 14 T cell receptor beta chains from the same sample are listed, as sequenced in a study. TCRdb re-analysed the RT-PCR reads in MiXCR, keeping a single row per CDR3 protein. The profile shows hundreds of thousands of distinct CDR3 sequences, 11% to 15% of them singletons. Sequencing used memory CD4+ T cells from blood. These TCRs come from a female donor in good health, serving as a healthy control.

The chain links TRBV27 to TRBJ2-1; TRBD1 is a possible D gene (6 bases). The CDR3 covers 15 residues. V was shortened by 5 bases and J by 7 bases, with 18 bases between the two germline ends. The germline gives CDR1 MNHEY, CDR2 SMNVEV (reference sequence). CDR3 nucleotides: TGTGCCAGCAGTACCGGGACAAGGGCCTGGAATGAGCAGTTCTTC. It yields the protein CASSTGTRAWNEQFF.

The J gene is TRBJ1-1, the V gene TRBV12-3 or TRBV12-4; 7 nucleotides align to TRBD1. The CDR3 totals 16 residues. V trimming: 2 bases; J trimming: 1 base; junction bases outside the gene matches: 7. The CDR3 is CASSLPPAGGNTEAFF. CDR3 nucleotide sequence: TGTGCCAGCAGTTTACCCCCGGCAGGGGGGAACACTGAAGCTTTCTTT.

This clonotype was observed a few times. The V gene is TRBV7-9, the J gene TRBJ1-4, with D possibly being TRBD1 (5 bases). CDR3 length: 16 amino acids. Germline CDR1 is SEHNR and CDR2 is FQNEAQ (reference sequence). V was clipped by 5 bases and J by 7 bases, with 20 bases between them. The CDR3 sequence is CASSTDRGIIGEKLFF. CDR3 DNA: TGTGCCAGCAGCACGGACCGGGGGATTATTGGTGAAAAACTGTTTTTT.

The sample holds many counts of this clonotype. The CDR3 loop is CASSDSVAGEPNEQFF. Here the CDR3 DNA reads TGTGCCAGCAGTGACTCGGTAGCGGGGGAACCCAATGAGCAGTTCTTC. The rearrangement links TRBV6-4 to TRBJ2-1, with TRBD2 matching 9 bases. Per germline, CDR1 MRHNA and CDR2 SNTAGT. The CDR3 is 16 residues long. V gave up 0 bases and J gave up 6 bases; unmatched junction bases: 6.

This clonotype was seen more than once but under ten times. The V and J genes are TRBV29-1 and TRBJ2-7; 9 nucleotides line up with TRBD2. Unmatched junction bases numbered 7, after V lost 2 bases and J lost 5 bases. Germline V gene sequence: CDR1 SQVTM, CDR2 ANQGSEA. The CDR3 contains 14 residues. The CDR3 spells CSVERREGVDEQYF. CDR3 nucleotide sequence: TGCAGCGTTGAAAGGCGGGAGGGCGTCGACGAGCAGTACTTC.

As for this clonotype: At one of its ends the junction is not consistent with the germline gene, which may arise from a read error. The CDR3 loop is CASSLLSGSYNEQFF. The CDR3 nucleotides read TGTGCCAGCAGCTTACTTAGCGGATCCTACAATGAGCAGTTCTTC. This chain joins TRBV5-1 and TRBJ2-1, with D perhaps matching TRBD2 (6 bases). This CDR3 comprises 15 residues. Germline-derived CDR1 and CDR2 are SGHRS and YFSETQ. Filled out from reference TRBV5-1 and TRBJ2-1, the complete variable domain reads KAGVTQTPRYLIKTRGQQVTLSCSPISGHRSVSWYQQTPGQGLQFLFEYFSETQRNKGNFPGRFSGRQFSNSRSEMNVSTLELGDSALYLCASSLLSGSYNEQFFGPGTRLTVL.

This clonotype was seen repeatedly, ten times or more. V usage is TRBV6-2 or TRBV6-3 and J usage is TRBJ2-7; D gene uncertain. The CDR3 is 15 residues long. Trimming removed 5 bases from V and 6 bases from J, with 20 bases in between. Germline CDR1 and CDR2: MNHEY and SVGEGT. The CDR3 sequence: CASSGIRSRISEQYF. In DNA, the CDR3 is TGTGCCAGCAGTGGGATCAGGTCCAGGATTAGCGAGCAGTACTTC.

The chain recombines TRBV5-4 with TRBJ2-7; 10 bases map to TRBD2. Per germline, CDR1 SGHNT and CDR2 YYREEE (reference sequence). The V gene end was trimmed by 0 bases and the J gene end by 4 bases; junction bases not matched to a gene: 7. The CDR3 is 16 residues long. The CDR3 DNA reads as TGTGCCAGCAGCTTGGGGCTAGCGGGGGCAGCGTACGAGCAGTACTTC. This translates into CASSLGLAGAAYEQYF.

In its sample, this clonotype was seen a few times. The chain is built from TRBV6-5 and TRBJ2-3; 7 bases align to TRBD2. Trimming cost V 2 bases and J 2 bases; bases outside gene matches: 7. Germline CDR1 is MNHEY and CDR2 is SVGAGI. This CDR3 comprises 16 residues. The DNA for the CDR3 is TGTGCCAGCAGTTACCAAGCGGGACCCTACACAGATACGCAGTATTTT. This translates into CASSYQAGPYTDTQYF.

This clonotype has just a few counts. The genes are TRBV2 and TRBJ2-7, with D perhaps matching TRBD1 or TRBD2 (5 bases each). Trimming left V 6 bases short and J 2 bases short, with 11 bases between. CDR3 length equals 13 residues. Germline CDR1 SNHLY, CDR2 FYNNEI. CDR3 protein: CASRSGTAYEQYF. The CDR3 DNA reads TGTGCCAGCAGATCCGGGACGGCCTACGAGCAGTACTTC.

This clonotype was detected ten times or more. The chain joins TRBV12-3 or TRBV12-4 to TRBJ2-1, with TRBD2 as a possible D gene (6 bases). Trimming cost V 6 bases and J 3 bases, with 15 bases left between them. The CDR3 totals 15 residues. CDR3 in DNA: TGTGCCAGCAGAACCTCGGGACTCCTCTACAATGAGCAGTTCTTC. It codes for CASRTSGLLYNEQFF.

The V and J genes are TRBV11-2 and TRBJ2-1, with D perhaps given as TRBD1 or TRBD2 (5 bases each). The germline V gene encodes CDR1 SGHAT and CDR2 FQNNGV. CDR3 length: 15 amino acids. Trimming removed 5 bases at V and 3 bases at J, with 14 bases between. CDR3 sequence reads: CASSGGEGYYNEQFF. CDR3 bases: TGTGCCAGCAGCGGCGGAGAGGGGTACTACAATGAGCAGTTCTTC.

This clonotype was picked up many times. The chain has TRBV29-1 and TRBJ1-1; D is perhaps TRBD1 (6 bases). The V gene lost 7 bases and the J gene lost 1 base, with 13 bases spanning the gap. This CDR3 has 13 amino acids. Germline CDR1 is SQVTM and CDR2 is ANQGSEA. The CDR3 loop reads CSATGQWNTEAFF. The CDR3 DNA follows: TGCAGCGCAACCGGACAGTGGAACACTGAAGCTTTCTTT.

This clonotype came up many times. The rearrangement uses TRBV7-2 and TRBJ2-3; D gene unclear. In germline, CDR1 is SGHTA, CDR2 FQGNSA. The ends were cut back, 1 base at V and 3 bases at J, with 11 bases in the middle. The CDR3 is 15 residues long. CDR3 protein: CASSLELGRTDTQYF. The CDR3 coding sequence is TGTGCCAGCAGCTTAGAGCTCGGCCGGACAGATACGCAGTATTTT.